This T cell receptor beta chain emerged from a study of shared clonotypes between healthy human individuals. Background on the study: The study enrolled a couple of women and a few men aged 18 to 49.

CDR1 and CDR2 from the germline V gene are SGHVS and FQNEAQ. V lost 1 base and J lost 14; bases outside the gene matches: 11. This CDR3 has 15 residues. The study used 80 million to 100 million PBMCs per unsorted sample for genomic DNA. The table came from immunoSEQ multiplex PCR; TCRdb's copy has only in-frame clones and leaves some out. The sample shows some 450,000 clones, about 74% of them seen only once. This receptor was obtained from a woman aged 40 to 50 in good health. Some clones in this sample may be carry-over from other donors' samples. The sequenced sample was PBMCs. The rearrangement links TRBV7-8 to TRBJ2-1; 10 positions match TRBD2. As DNA, the CDR3 is TGTGCCAGCAGCTTAGAGTTACTAGCGGGGTCCCATAAGTTCTTC. This encodes CASSLELLAGSHKFF. Filled out from reference TRBV7-8 and TRBJ2-1, the complete variable domain reads GAGVSQSPRYKVAKRGQDVALRCDPISGHVSLFWYQQALGQGPEFLTYFQNEAQLDKSGLPSDRFFAERPEGSVSTLKIQRTQQEDSAVYLCASSLELLAGSHKFFGPGTRLTVL.